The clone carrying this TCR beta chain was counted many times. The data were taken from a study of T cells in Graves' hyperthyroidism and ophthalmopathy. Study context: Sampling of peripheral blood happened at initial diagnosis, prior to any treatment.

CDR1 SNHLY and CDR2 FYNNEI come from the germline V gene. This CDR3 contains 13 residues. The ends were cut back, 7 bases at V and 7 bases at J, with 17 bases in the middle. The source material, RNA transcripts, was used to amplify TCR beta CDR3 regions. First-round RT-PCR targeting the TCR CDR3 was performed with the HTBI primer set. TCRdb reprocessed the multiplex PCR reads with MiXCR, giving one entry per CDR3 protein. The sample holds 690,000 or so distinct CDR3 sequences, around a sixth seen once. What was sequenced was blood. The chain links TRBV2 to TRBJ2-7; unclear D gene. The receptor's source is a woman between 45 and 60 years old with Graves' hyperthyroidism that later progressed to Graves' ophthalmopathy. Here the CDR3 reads CASTFFGVPEQYF. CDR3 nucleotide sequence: TGTGCCAGCACCTTCTTTGGAGTCCCGGAGCAGTACTTC. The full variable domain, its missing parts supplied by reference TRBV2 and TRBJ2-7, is EPEVTQTPSHQVTQMGQEVILRCVPISNHLYFYWYRQILGQKVEFLVSFYNNEISEKSEIFDDQFSVERPDGSNFTLKIRSTKLEDSAMYFCASTFFGVPEQYFGPGTRLTVT.